The 5 T cell receptor beta chains below were found in one sample sequenced in a study of identical twins. TCRdb reprocessed the 5' RACE reads with MiXCR, giving one entry per CDR3 protein. The sample has 300,000 to 350,000 distinct CDR3 sequences; 9% to 15% are singletons. These records were also assigned to another study, of yellow fever vaccine responses in identical twins.

Sequencing was carried out using CD8+ T cells sorted from blood. Source of these receptors: a young woman in good health.

The rearrangement uses TRBV20-1 and TRBJ1-1, with a tentative D call TRBD1 (6 bases). Per germline, CDR1 DFQATT and CDR2 SNEGSKA (reference sequence). V was cut by 3 bases and J by 0 bases, with 11 bases left in between. This CDR3 is 14 amino acids long. CDR3 nucleotide sequence: TGCAGTGCTAGGGGCGGACAGCTGAACACTGAAGCTTTCTTT. Its protein product is CSARGGQLNTEAFF.

This clonotype has at least ten counts. V gene TRBV20-1 combines with J gene TRBJ2-7; a possible D gene is TRBD2 (6 bases). CDR3 length: 13 residues. The germline V gene encodes CDR1 DFQATT and CDR2 SNEGSKA (reference sequence). V shed 3 bases and J shed 1 base, with 10 bases lying between them. The CDR3: CSARIGTSYEQYF. The CDR3 bases are TGCAGTGCTAGGATCGGGACTTCCTACGAGCAGTACTTC.

The CDR3 DNA reads TGCAGTGCTGGGGACAGGGTCGGATCGGGCGCCTACGAGCAGTACTTC. It is translated as CSAGDRVGSGAYEQYF. The chain is built from TRBV20-1 and TRBJ2-7; 9 nucleotides align to TRBD1. Germline lookup yields CDR1 DFQATT and CDR2 SNEGSKA (reference sequence). The CDR3 is made up of 16 amino acids. Germline trimming cut 5 bases from V and 2 bases from J; bases unmatched to any gene: 13.

This clonotype was picked up many times. The CDR3 spells CAISESSRQGLPDTQYF. The CDR3 DNA sequence: TGTGCCATCAGTGAGTCGAGCCGACAGGGTCTCCCAGATACGCAGTATTTT. This sequence joins TRBV10-3 and TRBJ2-3; 7 bases agree with TRBD1. J lost 4 bases, V lost 0 bases, and 10 bases had no gene match. Per the germline V gene, CDR1 is ENHRY and CDR2 is SYGVKD. The CDR3 is 17 amino acids.

This clonotype was seen ten or more times. The chain joins TRBV20-1 to TRBJ2-3; D call uncertain. This CDR3 has 11 residues. V shed 0 bases and J shed 4 bases, with 2 bases lying between them. The germline V gene encodes CDR1 DFQATT and CDR2 SNEGSKA (reference sequence). The CDR3 is CSARDADTQYF. The CDR3 region has the DNA TGCAGTGCTAGAGATGCAGATACGCAGTATTTT.